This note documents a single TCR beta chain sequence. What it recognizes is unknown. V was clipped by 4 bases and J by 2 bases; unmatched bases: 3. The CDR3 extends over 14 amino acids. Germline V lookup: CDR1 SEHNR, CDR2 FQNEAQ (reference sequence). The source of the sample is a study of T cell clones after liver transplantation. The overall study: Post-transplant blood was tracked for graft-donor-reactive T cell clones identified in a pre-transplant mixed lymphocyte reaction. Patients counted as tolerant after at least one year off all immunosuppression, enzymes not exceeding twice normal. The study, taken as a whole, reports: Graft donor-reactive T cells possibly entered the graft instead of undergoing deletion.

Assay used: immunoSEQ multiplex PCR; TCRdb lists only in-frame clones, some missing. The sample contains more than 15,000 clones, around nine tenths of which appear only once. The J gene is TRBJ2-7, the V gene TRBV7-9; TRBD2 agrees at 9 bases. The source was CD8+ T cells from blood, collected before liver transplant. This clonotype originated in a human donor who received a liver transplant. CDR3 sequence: CASSSGLAAYEQYF. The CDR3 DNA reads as TGTGCCAGCAGCTCGGGACTAGCCGCCTACGAGCAGTACTTC.